This is a list of T cell receptor beta chains from one sample in a study of cytomegalovirus exposure and HLA in healthy donors. Assay used: immunoSEQ multiplex PCR; TCRdb lists only in-frame clones, some missing. The sample lists about 90,000 clones, around three fifths seen once, with 20% to 25% in the top ten. The sequenced sample was PBMCs. Receptors originate from a woman aged 50 to 60 in good health and CMV-seropositive. Each CDR3 is given with its conserved first and last residue. The D gene is left open where the match is weak. The size field is filled for only some rows; it gives once, few, many or a size class.

>-|TRBJ2-1|-|TRBV13
CASSSLDRHNEQFF
TGTGCCAGCAGCTCCTTGGACAGACACAATGAGCAGTTCTTC
>-|TRBJ1-1|many|TRBV4-1
CASSQGQDPQNTEAFF
TGCGCCAGCAGCCAAGGCCAAGATCCACAGAACACTGAAGCTTTCTTT
>-|TRBJ1-4|-|TRBV28
CASSLLGEGTNEKLFF
TGTGCCAGCAGTTTATTGGGCGAGGGAACTAATGAAAAACTGTTTTTT
>TRBD2|TRBJ2-1|-|TRBV9
CASSGGGWATDEQFF
TGTGCCAGCAGCGGCGGGGGGTGGGCTACGGATGAGCAGTTCTTC
>TRBD2|TRBJ2-5|-|TRBV5-1
CASSPEPGLAQTQYF
TGCGCCAGCAGCCCGGAACCGGGACTAGCTCAGACCCAGTACTTC
>-|TRBJ1-2|-|TRBV29-1
CSVTIPTGGEGYGYTF
TGCAGCGTTACCATTCCTACGGGGGGTGAGGGCTATGGCTACACCTTC
>TRBD1|TRBJ1-2|-|TRBV9
CASSITPGGLGGYTF
TGTGCCAGCAGCATTACCCCAGGGGGCTTGGGTGGCTACACCTTC
>-|TRBJ2-2|-|TRBV12-5
CASATDSLWNTGELFF
TGTGCTAGTGCCACGGACAGCTTATGGAACACCGGGGAGCTGTTTTTT
>-|TRBJ1-2|-|TRBV7-9
CASSLLRRDYFYGYTF
TGTGCCAGCAGCTTACTTCGCAGGGATTATTTCTATGGCTACACCTTC
>TRBD1|TRBJ1-5|-|TRBV18
CASSLDRGESNQPQHF
TGTGCCAGCTCACTGGACAGGGGTGAGAGCAATCAGCCCCAGCATTTT
>TRBD1|TRBJ1-2|-|TRBV15
CATSRGTGYGYTF
TGTGCCACCAGCAGGGGGACAGGGTACGGCTACACCTTC
>-|TRBJ1-6|-|TRBV28
CASSFETYNSPLHF
TGTGCCAGCAGTTTCGAGACCTATAATTCACCCCTCCACTTT
>-|TRBJ1-1|once|TRBV7-8
CASSLDMWQGNTEAFF
TGTGCCAGCAGCTTAGATATGTGGCAGGGGAACACTGAAGCTTTCTTT
>-|TRBJ1-4|few|TRBV5-1
CASRGGENEKLFF
TGCGCCAGTCGAGGGGGGGAGAATGAAAAACTGTTTTTT
>TRBD2|TRBJ2-5|-|TRBV19
CASSGGEETQYF
TGTGCCAGTAGTGGGGGGGAAGAGACCCAGTACTTC
>TRBD1|TRBJ2-1|few|TRBV6-5
CASSSRDRTYNEQFF
TGTGCCAGCAGTTCCCGGGACAGAACCTACAATGAGCAGTTCTTC